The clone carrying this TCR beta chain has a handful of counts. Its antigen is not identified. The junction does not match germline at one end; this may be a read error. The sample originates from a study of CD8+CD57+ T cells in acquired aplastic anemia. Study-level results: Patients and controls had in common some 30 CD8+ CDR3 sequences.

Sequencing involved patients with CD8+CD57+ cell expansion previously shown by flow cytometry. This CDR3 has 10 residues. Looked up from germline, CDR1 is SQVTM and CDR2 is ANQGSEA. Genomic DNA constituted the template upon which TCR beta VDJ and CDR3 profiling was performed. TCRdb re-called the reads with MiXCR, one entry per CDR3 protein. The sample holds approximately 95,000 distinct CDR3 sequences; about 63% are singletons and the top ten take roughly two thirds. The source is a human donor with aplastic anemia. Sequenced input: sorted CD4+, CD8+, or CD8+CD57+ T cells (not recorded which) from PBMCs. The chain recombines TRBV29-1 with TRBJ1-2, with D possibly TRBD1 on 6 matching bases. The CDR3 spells CSVAGGGRAF. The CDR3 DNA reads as TGCAGCGTTGCAGGAGGGGGTCGGGCCTTC.